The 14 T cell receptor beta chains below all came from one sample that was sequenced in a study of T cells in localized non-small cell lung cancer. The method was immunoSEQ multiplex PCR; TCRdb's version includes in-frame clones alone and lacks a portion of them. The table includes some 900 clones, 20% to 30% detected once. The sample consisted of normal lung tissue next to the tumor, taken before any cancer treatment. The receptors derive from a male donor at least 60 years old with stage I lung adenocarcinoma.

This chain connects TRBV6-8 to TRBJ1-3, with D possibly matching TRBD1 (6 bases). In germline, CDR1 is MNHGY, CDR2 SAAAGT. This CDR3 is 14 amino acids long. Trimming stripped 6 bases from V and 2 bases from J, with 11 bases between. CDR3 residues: CASSEQGTGNTIYF. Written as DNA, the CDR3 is TGTGCCAGCAGCGAGCAGGGGACTGGAAACACCATATATTTT.

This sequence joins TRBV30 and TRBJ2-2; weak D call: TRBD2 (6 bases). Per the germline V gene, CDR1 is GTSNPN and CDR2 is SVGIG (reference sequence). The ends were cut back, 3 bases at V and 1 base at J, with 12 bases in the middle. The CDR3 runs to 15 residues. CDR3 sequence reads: CAWSRLAMNTGELFF. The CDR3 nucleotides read TGTGCCTGGAGCCGGCTAGCGATGAACACCGGGGAGCTGTTTTTT. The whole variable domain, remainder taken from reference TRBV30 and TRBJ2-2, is SQTIHQWPATLVQPVGSPLSLECTVEGTSNPNLYWYRQAAGRGLQLLFYSVGIGQISSEVPQNLSASRPQDRQFILSSKKLLLSDSGFYLCAWSRLAMNTGELFFGEGSRLTVL.

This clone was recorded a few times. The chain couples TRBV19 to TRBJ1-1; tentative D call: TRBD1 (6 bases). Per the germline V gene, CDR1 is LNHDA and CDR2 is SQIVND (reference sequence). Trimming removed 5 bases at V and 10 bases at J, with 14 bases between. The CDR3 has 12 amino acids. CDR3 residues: CASSSQGSLAFF. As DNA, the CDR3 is TGTGCCAGTAGTTCCCAGGGGAGCTTAGCTTTCTTT.

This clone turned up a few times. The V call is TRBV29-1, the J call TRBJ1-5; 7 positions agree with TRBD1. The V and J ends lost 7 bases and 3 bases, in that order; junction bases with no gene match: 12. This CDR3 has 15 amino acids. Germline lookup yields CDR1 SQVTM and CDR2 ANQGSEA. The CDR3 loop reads CSAVISTGNNQPQHF. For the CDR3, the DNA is TGCAGCGCTGTAATTTCGACAGGGAACAATCAGCCCCAGCATTTT.

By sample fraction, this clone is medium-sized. The CDR3 DNA is TGTGCCAGCAGTTCCTCCGGGGGGGCAACAGATACGCAGTATTTT. It codes for CASSSSGGATDTQYF. V and J are TRBV6-8 and TRBJ2-3; 8 nucleotides align to TRBD2. J gave up 3 bases and V 4 bases, and 6 bases lay outside the gene matches. Germline loops: CDR1 MNHGY, CDR2 SAAAGT. The CDR3 consists of 15 residues.

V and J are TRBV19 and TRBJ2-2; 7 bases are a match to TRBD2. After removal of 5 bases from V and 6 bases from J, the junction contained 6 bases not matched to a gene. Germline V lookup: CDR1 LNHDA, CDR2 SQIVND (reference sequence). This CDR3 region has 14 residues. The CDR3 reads CASSDWGGSGELFF. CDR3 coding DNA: TGTGCCAGTAGTGATTGGGGAGGGTCCGGGGAGCTGTTTTTT.

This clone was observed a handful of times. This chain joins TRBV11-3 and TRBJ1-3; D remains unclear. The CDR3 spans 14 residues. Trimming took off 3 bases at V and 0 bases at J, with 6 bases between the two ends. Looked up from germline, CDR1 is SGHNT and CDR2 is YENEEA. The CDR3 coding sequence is TGTGCCAGCAGCTTGGGGTCCTCTGGAAACACCATATATTTT. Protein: CASSLGSSGNTIYF.

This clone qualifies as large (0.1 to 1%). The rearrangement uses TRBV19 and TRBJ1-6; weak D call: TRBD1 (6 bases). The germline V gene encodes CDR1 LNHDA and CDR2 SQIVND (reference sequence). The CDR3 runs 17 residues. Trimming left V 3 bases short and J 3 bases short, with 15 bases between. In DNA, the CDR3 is TGTGCCAGTAGTATTTTGAAGGGGGAGGACTATAATTCACCCCTCCACTTT. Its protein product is CASSILKGEDYNSPLHF.

CDR3 region: CASSVTFGSGPTDTQYF. The CDR3 DNA sequence: TGTGCCAGCAGCGTAACCTTCGGTAGCGGCCCCACAGATACGCAGTATTTT. J is TRBJ2-3 and V is TRBV9, with a tentative D call TRBD2 (6 bases). The CDR3 length is 17 residues. V gave up 1 base and J gave up 2 bases, with 17 bases separating them. Germline CDR1 and CDR2: SGDLS and YYNGEE.

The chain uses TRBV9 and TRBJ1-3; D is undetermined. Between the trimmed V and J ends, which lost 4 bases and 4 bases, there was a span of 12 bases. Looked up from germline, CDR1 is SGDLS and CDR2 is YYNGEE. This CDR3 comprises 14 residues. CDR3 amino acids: CASSLRDSGNTIYF. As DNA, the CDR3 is TGTGCCAGCAGCCTCCGCGATTCCGGAAACACCATATATTTT.

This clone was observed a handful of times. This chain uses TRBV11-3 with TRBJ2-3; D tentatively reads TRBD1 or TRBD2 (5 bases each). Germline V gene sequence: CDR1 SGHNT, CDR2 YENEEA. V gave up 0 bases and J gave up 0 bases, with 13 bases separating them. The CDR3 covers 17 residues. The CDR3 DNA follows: TGTGCCAGCAGCTTAGAGACCTCGGGGACGAGCACAGATACGCAGTATTTT. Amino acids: CASSLETSGTSTDTQYF.

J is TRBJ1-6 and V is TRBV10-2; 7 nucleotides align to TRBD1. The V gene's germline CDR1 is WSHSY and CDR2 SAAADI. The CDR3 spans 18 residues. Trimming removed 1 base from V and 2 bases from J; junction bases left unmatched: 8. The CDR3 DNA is TGCGCCAGCAGTGAGTTCTCACAGGGGAGTCCCTATAATTCACCCCTCCACTTT. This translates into CASSEFSQGSPYNSPLHF.

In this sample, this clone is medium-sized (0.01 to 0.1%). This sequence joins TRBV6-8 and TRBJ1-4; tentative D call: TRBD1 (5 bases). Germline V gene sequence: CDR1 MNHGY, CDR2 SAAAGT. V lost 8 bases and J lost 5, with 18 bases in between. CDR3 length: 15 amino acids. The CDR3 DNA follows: TGTGCCAGCTGCGGGGCTCAGGCAGCGAATGAAAAACTGTTTTTT. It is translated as CASCGAQAANEKLFF.

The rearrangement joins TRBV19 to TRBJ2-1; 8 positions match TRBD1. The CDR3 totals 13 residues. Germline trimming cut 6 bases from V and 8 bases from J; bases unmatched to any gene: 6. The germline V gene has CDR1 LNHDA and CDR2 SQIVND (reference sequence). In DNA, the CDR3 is TGTGCCAGTAGGCCCGGGACAGGAGATGAGCAGTTCTTC. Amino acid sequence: CASRPGTGDEQFF.